These 27 T cell receptor beta chains were all obtained from the same sample, sequenced in a study of cytomegalovirus exposure and HLA in healthy donors. The primer mix had 60 Vbeta and 13 Jbeta primers. Measured with immunoSEQ multiplex PCR; TCRdb has only the in-frame clones, and not every one. The sample contains approximately 160,000 clones, around 80% of which appear only once. The sequenced sample was PBMCs. The source of these receptors is a man between 18 and 29 years old in good health and CMV-seronegative.

V usage is TRBV10-3 and J usage is TRBJ2-7, with D possibly TRBD1 on 6 matching bases. The CDR3 extends over 16 amino acids. Trimming stripped 0 bases from V and 2 bases from J, with 14 bases between. From germline, CDR1 is ENHRY and CDR2 SYGVKD. This CDR3 reads CAISESLRQEPYEQYF. The CDR3 nucleotides are TGTGCCATCAGTGAGTCGCTCCGACAGGAGCCCTACGAGCAGTACTTC.

This clone appeared a single time. V is TRBV27 and J is TRBJ1-5, with a possible D match to TRBD1 (5 bases). CDR1 and CDR2 (germline): MNHEY, SMNVEV (reference sequence). The CDR3 loop spans 16 amino acids. Trimming pared 5 bases from V and 6 bases from J, leaving 20 bases between. The CDR3 loop reads CASSLFGGGVGQPQHF. The DNA for the CDR3 is TGTGCCAGCAGTCTCTTTGGGGGGGGAGTCGGTCAGCCCCAGCATTTT.

The V call is TRBV18, the J call TRBJ1-3; D is ambiguous. The CDR3 loop spans 15 amino acids. Trimming shortened V by 3 bases and J by 2 bases, and 11 bases separated the two germline ends. The germline gives CDR1 KGHSH, CDR2 LQKENI. The CDR3: CASSPTVEAGNTIYF. CDR3 nucleotides: TGTGCCAGCTCACCGACTGTGGAAGCTGGAAACACCATATATTTT.

The chain is built from TRBV6-1 and TRBJ1-1; D is unresolved. The length of the CDR3 is 13 residues. CDR1 and CDR2 (germline): MNHNS, SASEGT. Trimming took off 6 bases at V and 1 base at J, with 9 bases between the two ends. CDR3 loop: CASRRHQNTEAFF. The CDR3 DNA reads as TGTGCCAGCAGGAGACATCAGAACACTGAAGCTTTCTTT.

The rearrangement links TRBV13 to TRBJ2-7, with a weak D call TRBD2 (5 bases). The CDR3 extends over 17 amino acids. Germline V gene lookup returns CDR1 PRHDT and CDR2 FYEKMQ (reference sequence). V dropped 0 bases and J dropped 3 bases, with 18 bases sitting between them. CDR3 amino acids: CASSLGRLKEGSYEQYF. The CDR3 DNA follows: TGTGCCAGCAGCTTAGGGCGACTCAAGGAAGGGAGCTACGAGCAGTACTTC. Full variable domain (missing parts from reference TRBV13 and TRBJ2-7): AAGVIQSPRHLIKEKRETATLKCYPIPRHDTVYWYQQGPGQDPQFLISFYEKMQSDKGSIPDRFSAQQFSDYHSELNMSSLELGDSALYFCASSLGRLKEGSYEQYFGPGTRLTVT.

This clone was counted between two and nine times. This chain links TRBV19 with TRBJ2-1; no clear D gene. Trimming took 1 base from V and 10 from J, leaving 11 bases between them. The CDR3 is 13 residues long. Germline loops: CDR1 LNHDA, CDR2 SQIVND (reference sequence). The CDR3 loop is CASSIVRSGEQFF. The CDR3 nucleotides read TGTGCCAGTAGTATAGTGCGGTCCGGGGAGCAGTTCTTC.

The chain couples TRBV6-1 to TRBJ2-7, with 12 bases aligning to TRBD2. The CDR3 spans 14 residues. V shed 6 bases, J shed 7 bases, and the junction held 7 bases outside the gene matches. Germline V gives CDR1 MNHNS, CDR2 SASEGT. The CDR3 DNA follows: TGTGCCAGCAGAAGGACTAGCGGGAATGGGGAGCAGTACTTC. This gives the protein CASRRTSGNGEQYF.

A few counts support this clone. The rearrangement uses TRBV30 and TRBJ2-7; TRBD1 aligns across 9 bases. CDR1 and CDR2 (germline): GTSNPN, SVGIG (reference sequence). The CDR3 is 15 amino acids. The V segment lost 2 bases and the J segment 4 bases; nucleotides outside the gene matches: 9. The CDR3 bases are TGTGCCTGGAGTTCTGGACAGGGGCGACAGTACGAGCAGTACTTC. Its protein is CAWSSGQGRQYEQYF.

The V call is TRBV29-1, the J call TRBJ2-1; 7 positions match TRBD2. CDR1 is SQVTM and CDR2 is ANQGSEA in the germline V gene. The trim removed 1 base at V and 5 bases at J, leaving 8 bases unmatched. This CDR3 contains 15 residues. The CDR3 loop is CSVEGPGRTHNEQFF. The CDR3 nucleotides are TGCAGCGTTGAAGGCCCCGGGAGGACCCACAATGAGCAGTTCTTC.

The V gene is TRBV10-3, the J gene TRBJ2-7; 8 positions agree with TRBD2. The germline V gene has CDR1 ENHRY and CDR2 SYGVKD. The junction had 13 bases not matched to a gene; V was cut back by 8 bases and J by 7 bases. This CDR3 is 14 amino acids long. CDR3 amino acids: CAIRGGREAREQYF. CDR3 DNA sequence: TGTGCCATCCGCGGGGGGCGGGAGGCGAGGGAGCAGTACTTC.

The chain is built from TRBV11-2 and TRBJ2-7; D possibly corresponds to TRBD1 (6 bases). The V and J ends lost 4 bases and 2 bases respectively, with 12 bases between them. In germline, CDR1 is SGHAT, CDR2 FQNNGV. The CDR3 runs to 14 residues. CDR3 amino acids: CASSSLQGPYEQYF. In DNA, the CDR3 is TGTGCCAGCAGCTCCCTCCAGGGGCCCTACGAGCAGTACTTC.

In regard to this clone: This same CDR3 is encoded by further DNA sequences in the sample. The chain uses TRBV25-1 and TRBJ2-1; 8 bases fit TRBD2. The CDR3 sequence is 13 residues long. Trimming removed 3 bases from V and 9 bases from J; junction bases left unmatched: 4. The germline CDR1 and CDR2 sequences are MGHDK and SYGVNS. The CDR3 spells CASSETGGAEQFF. In nucleotides, the CDR3 is TGTGCCAGCAGTGAGACGGGAGGGGCTGAGCAGTTCTTC.

The sample holds a few counts of this clone. The chain links TRBV7-2 to TRBJ1-1; no definite D call. V was pared by 4 bases and J by 8 bases, with 17 bases between. The CDR3 totals 14 residues. Germline-derived CDR1 and CDR2 are SGHTA and FQGNSA. The CDR3 region has the DNA TGTGCCAGCAGCTCTAGGTTAGGTCCGGGGGAAGCTTTCTTT. Its protein product is CASSSRLGPGEAFF.

This clone was seen a handful of times. In DNA form, the CDR3 reads TGTGCCAGCAGCTCAAATCTCCCTACCGGGACAGGGGACTATGGCTACACCTTC. Encoded protein: CASSSNLPTGTGDYGYTF. The rearrangement uses TRBV11-2 and TRBJ1-2; 10 bases are shared with TRBD1. With 4 bases clipped from V and 3 bases from J, the junction kept 14 bases outside the gene matches. Germline CDR1 is SGHAT and CDR2 is FQNNGV. The CDR3 contains 18 residues.

The rearrangement uses TRBV27 and TRBJ2-3; 12 bases align to TRBD2. Germline CDR1 and CDR2: MNHEY and SMNVEV (reference sequence). The CDR3 spans 20 residues. The V gene end was trimmed by 3 bases and the J gene end by 1 base; junction bases not matched to a gene: 14. The CDR3 DNA is TGTGCCAGCAGTTTGACCCTAGCGGGAGGGCCCTCCTTCGGCACAGATACGCAGTATTTT. This translates into CASSLTLAGGPSFGTDTQYF.

J is TRBJ1-2 and V is TRBV5-4, with no clear D. Trimming took 1 base from V and 8 from J, leaving 15 bases between them. Germline values: CDR1 SGHNT, CDR2 YYREEE (reference sequence). The CDR3 extends over 14 amino acids. The CDR3 is CASSLSQAGRGYTF. The CDR3 DNA reads as TGTGCCAGCAGCTTGAGTCAGGCGGGTCGGGGCTACACCTTC.

The chain is built from TRBV7-9 and TRBJ1-5; D perhaps matches TRBD1 (6 bases). The ends were cut back, 5 bases at V and 2 bases at J, with 13 bases in the middle. CDR3 size: 15 residues. Germline CDR1 reads SEHNR; CDR2 reads FQNEAQ (reference sequence). The CDR3 DNA is TGTGCCAGCAGCCTGGGGGCCAATCGCAATCAGCCCCAGCATTTT. Encoded protein: CASSLGANRNQPQHF.

The chain has TRBV4-3 and TRBJ2-7; possible D gene TRBD1, 7 bases. The CDR3 extends over 17 amino acids. Between the trimmed V and J ends, which lost 0 bases and 3 bases, there was a span of 18 bases. In germline, CDR1 is LGHNA, CDR2 YSLEER. CDR3 DNA sequence: TGCGCCAGCAGCCAAGATCGGAGTGGGCGGGACAGCTACGAGCAGTACTTC. Encoded protein: CASSQDRSGRDSYEQYF.

The CDR3 DNA reads TGTGCCAGCAGCTTAGGGGGGGTTCGAGAGACCCAGTACTTC. Protein sequence: CASSLGGVRETQYF. This chain joins TRBV7-2 and TRBJ2-5; tentatively, D is TRBD2 (6 bases). The CDR3 extends over 14 amino acids. The germline V and J ends were trimmed by 1 base and 4 bases, with 10 bases remaining between them. Germline-derived CDR1 and CDR2 are SGHTA and FQGNSA.

This clone was seen a few times. This chain uses TRBV7-6 with TRBJ2-3; TRBD1 aligns across 8 bases. Germline V gives CDR1 SGHVS, CDR2 FNYEAQ. The ends lost 0 bases at V and 9 bases at J; junction bases unmatched: 5. This CDR3 is built from 14 residues. The CDR3: CASSLAQGARTQYF. The DNA for the CDR3 is TGTGCCAGCAGCTTAGCCCAGGGGGCCCGGACGCAGTATTTT.

This chain connects TRBV6-6 to TRBJ2-1; TRBD1 might be the D (5 bases). Germline-derived CDR1 and CDR2 are MNHNY and SVGAGI (reference sequence). This CDR3 region has 14 residues. Trimming stripped 7 bases from V and 7 bases from J, with 17 bases between. The CDR3 sequence is CASKKGHDANEQFF. In nucleotides, the CDR3 is TGTGCCAGCAAGAAGGGGCACGATGCGAATGAGCAGTTCTTC.

The chain couples TRBV6-1 to TRBJ1-4, with D maybe TRBD1 (5 bases). The V end was cut by 2 bases, the J end by 6 bases, with 13 bases between. The length of the CDR3 is 15 residues. CDR1 MNHNS and CDR2 SASEGT come from the germline V gene. CDR3 sequence reads: CASSERVRVHEKLFF. DNA for the CDR3: TGTGCCAGCAGTGAACGGGTCAGGGTCCATGAAAAACTGTTTTTT.

Here the CDR3 DNA reads TGTGCCAGCAGCTTCCCGGCGGGAGGGCCAGGGTCCTACAATGAGCAGTTCTTC. Amino acid sequence: CASSFPAGGPGSYNEQFF. V gene TRBV7-9 combines with J gene TRBJ2-1; 9 positions match TRBD2. Germline V CDR1 and CDR2: SEHNR, FQNEAQ (reference sequence). V gave up 3 bases and J gave up 1 base; unmatched junction bases: 10. The CDR3 is made up of 18 amino acids.

The chain combines TRBV9 with TRBJ2-5; 14 bases agree with TRBD2. V gave up 0 bases and J gave up 5 bases; unmatched junction bases: 12. This CDR3 region has 19 residues. Germline CDR1 SGDLS, CDR2 YYNGEE. CDR3 in DNA: TGTGCCAGCAGCGTAGGAGGGACTAGCGGGGGATACTCTCGGGAGACCCAGTACTTC. This codes for CASSVGGTSGGYSRETQYF.

This clone has a handful of counts. V usage is TRBV5-5 and J usage is TRBJ1-1; 7 nucleotides agree with TRBD1. V lost 3 bases to trimming and J lost 3 bases; unmatched junction nucleotides: 17. The CDR3 runs to 18 residues. The germline V gene has CDR1 SGHKS and CDR2 YYEKEE (reference sequence). The CDR3 bases are TGTGCCAGCAGCTCGTTCGAAAGACAGGGTCTCCGGCACACTGAAGCTTTCTTT. Translated: CASSSFERQGLRHTEAFF.

The chain is built from TRBV11-2 and TRBJ2-1, with 11 nucleotides matching TRBD2. Per the germline V gene, CDR1 is SGHAT and CDR2 is FQNNGV. This CDR3 is 16 amino acids long. V shed 5 bases, J shed 7 bases, and the junction held 10 bases outside the gene matches. The CDR3 protein is CASSTSTSGDKNEQFF. The CDR3 nucleotides read TGTGCCAGCAGCACCTCGACTAGCGGGGACAAGAATGAGCAGTTCTTC. The complete variable domain, with remaining parts taken from reference TRBV11-2 and TRBJ2-1, reads EAGVAQSPRYKIIEKRQSVAFWCNPISGHATLYWYQQILGQGPKLLIQFQNNGVVDDSQLPKDRFSAERLKGVDSTLKIQPAKLEDSAVYLCASSTSTSGDKNEQFFGPGTRLTVL.

V and J are TRBV6-6 and TRBJ2-1, with D possibly matching TRBD2 (5 bases). The CDR3 runs to 16 residues. V shed 0 bases and J shed 4 bases, with 13 bases lying between them. CDR1 and CDR2 from the germline V gene are MNHNY and SVGAGI (reference sequence). The CDR3 DNA reads as TGTGCCAGCAGTTACTCGAGGGCCACGGCGTACAATGAGCAGTTCTTC. The encoded protein is CASSYSRATAYNEQFF.